This TCR beta chain was identified in a study of blood T cell repertoires in COVID-19. The wider study: Sample material is recorded as cDNA or gDNA derived from T cells, B-cell-depleted T cells, or PBMCs.

Assay used: immunoSEQ multiplex PCR; TCRdb lists only in-frame clones, some missing. The repertoire holds around 100,000 clones, with around 94% as singletons. Specimen: peripheral blood. The receptor was derived from a man aged 50-60 years with active COVID-19.

For the CDR3, the DNA is TGTGCCAGCAGGATGGACAGGGAAGGTGAAGCTTTCTTT. Translation gives CASRMDREGEAFF. This chain uses TRBV27 with TRBJ1-1; TRBD1 agrees at 8 bases. This CDR3 contains 13 residues. Germline V gives CDR1 MNHEY, CDR2 SMNVEV (reference sequence). V shed 6 bases, J shed 7 bases, and the junction held 7 bases outside the gene matches.